Below, one T cell receptor (beta chain) is given with its context. The antigen remains unidentified. The data were taken from a study of T cell repertoires in cytomegalovirus infection. Study as a whole: HLA-C-restricted CMV epitopes, recently identified, and well-studied HLA-B-restricted ones were used by the study. Shared public TCR beta signatures pointed to both CMV infection and a matching HLA type.

One entry per CDR3 protein, called by TCRdb with MiXCR from the reads. The sample yields 110,000 or so distinct CDR3 sequences, 30% seen once. Study-wide findings and caveats: Frequencies of public TCR beta families were cumulated, and this identified carriers of CMV plus the relevant HLA. Clonotype analysis showed dominance of the ex vivo response by HLA-C-restricted CMV-specific TCR beta clonotypes.

Germline V gene sequence: CDR1 SGHVS, CDR2 FQNEAQ. The CDR3 contains 15 residues. Trimming took off 3 bases at V and 1 base at J, with 13 bases between the two ends. The clonotype comes from a human donor in good health (CMV status not recorded). Some clones in this sample may be carry-over from other donors' samples. This chain links TRBV7-8 with TRBJ2-7; no firm D call. The sequences come from CD8+ T cells from cultured PBMCs, collected from culture after CMV antigen stimulation. DNA of the CDR3: TGTGCCAGCAGCTTCGGACGTACTCCTTCCTACGAGCAGTACTTC. This encodes CASSFGRTPSYEQYF. Filled out from reference TRBV7-8 and TRBJ2-7, the complete variable domain reads GAGVSQSPRYKVAKRGQDVALRCDPISGHVSLFWYQQALGQGPEFLTYFQNEAQLDKSGLPSDRFFAERPEGSVSTLKIQRTQQEDSAVYLCASSFGRTPSYEQYFGPGTRLTVT.